This T cell receptor (beta chain) was recorded in a study of control samples from healthy donors and cancer patients. CDR3 size: 16 residues. Germline CDR1 reads SGHNT; CDR2 reads YENEEA. V was shortened by 1 base and J by 2 bases, with 13 bases between the two germline ends. Profiling relied on immunoSEQ multiplex PCR, and the TCRdb table lists in-frame clones only, not all of them. The top ten hold around 5.4% of the sample, which has some 130,000 clones, around nine tenths seen once. Sequenced: blood. The genes are TRBV11-3 and TRBJ2-3; possibly TRBD2 for D (5 bases). This clonotype was obtained from a man aged 18 to 35 in good health. As DNA, the CDR3 is TGTGCCAGCAGCTTAGGAGCTAGCCCTAACACAGATACGCAGTATTTT. It translates to CASSLGASPNTDTQYF.